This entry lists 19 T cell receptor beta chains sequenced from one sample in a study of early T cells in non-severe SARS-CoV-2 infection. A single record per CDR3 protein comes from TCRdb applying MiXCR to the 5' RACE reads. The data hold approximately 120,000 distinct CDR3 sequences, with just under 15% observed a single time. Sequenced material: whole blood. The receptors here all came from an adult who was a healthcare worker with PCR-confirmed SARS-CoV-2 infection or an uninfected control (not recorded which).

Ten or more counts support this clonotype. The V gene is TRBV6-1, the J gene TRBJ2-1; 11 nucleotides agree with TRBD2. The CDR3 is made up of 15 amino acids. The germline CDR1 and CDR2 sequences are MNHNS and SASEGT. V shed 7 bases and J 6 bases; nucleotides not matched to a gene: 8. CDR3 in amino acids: CASNPGTSGINEQFF. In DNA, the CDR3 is TGTGCCAGCAATCCCGGGACTAGCGGTATCAATGAGCAGTTCTTC.

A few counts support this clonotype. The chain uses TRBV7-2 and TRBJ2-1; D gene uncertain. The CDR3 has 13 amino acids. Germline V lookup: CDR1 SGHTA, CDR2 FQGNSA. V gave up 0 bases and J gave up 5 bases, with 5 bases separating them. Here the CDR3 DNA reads TGTGCCAGCAGCTTAGCCAGCCACAATGAGCAGTTCTTC. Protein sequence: CASSLASHNEQFF.

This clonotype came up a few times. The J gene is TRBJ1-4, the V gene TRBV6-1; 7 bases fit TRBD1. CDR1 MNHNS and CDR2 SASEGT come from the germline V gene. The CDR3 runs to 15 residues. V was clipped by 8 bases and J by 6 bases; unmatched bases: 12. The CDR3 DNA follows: TGTGCCAGCCTTATTGCCCGGGACAGAGATGAAAAACTGTTTTTT. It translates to CASLIARDRDEKLFF.

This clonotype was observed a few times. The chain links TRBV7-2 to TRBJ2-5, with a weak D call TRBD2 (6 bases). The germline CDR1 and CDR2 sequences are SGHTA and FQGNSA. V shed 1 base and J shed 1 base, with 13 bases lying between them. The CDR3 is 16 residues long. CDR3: CASSLDRREFQETQYF. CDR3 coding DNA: TGTGCCAGCAGCTTAGATAGGCGGGAATTCCAAGAGACCCAGTACTTC. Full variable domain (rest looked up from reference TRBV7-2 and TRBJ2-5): GAGVSQSPSNKVTEKGKDVELRCDPISGHTALYWYRQSLGQGLEFLIYFQGNSAPDKSGLPSDRFSAERTGGSVSTLTIQRTQQEDSAVYLCASSLDRREFQETQYFGPGTRLLVL.

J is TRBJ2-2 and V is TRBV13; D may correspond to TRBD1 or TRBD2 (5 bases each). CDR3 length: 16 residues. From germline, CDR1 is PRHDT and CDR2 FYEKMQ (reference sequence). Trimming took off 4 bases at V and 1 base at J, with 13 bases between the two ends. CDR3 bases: TGTGCCAGCAGCTCCAGGGTAGCGTTGAACACCGGGGAGCTGTTTTTT. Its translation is CASSSRVALNTGELFF.

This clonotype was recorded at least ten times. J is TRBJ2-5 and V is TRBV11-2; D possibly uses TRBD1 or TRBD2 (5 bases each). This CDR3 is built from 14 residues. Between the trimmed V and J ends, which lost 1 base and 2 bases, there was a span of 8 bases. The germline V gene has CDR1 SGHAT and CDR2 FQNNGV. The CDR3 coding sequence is TGTGCCAGCAGCTTAGGGGGACCGCAAGAGACCCAGTACTTC. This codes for CASSLGGPQETQYF.

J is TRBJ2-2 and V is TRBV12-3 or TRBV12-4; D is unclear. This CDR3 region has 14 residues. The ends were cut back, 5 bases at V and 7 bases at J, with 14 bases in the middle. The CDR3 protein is CASSPLETHGELFF. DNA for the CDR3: TGTGCCAGCAGTCCCCTAGAGACCCACGGGGAGCTGTTTTTT.

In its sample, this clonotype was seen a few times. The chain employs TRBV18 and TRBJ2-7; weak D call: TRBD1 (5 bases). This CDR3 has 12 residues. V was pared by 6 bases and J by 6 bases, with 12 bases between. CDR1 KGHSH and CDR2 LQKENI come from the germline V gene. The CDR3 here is CASSSTGGEQYF. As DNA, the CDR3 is TGTGCCAGCTCGTCTACAGGTGGCGAGCAGTACTTC.

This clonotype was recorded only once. CDR3 protein: CSASQVPDTQYF. Written as DNA, the CDR3 is TGCAGCGCTTCCCAGGTTCCGGATACGCAGTATTTT. The chain joins TRBV29-1 to TRBJ2-3, with D unresolved. CDR3 size: 12 residues. Germline loops: CDR1 SQVTM, CDR2 ANQGSEA. The V end lost 7 bases, the J end lost 6 bases, and 14 bases lay between the germline ends.

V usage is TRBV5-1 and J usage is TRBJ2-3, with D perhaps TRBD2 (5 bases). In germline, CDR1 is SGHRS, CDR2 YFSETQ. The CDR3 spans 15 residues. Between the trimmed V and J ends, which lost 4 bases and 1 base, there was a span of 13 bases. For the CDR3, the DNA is TGCGCCAGCAGCATGGGAGCAACTGGCACAGATACGCAGTATTTT. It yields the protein CASSMGATGTDTQYF.

The CDR3 loop reads CASSSDAAIPGQNTGELFF. CDR3 in DNA: TGTGCCAGCAGCTCCGATGCTGCGATCCCGGGACAGAACACCGGGGAGCTGTTTTTT. The chain uses TRBV7-2 and TRBJ2-2; possibly TRBD1 for D (6 bases). The CDR3 loop spans 19 amino acids. V lost 4 bases and J lost 1, with 22 bases in between. CDR1 is SGHTA and CDR2 is FQGNSA in the germline V gene. Complete variable domain (other parts from reference TRBV7-2 and TRBJ2-2): GAGVSQSPSNKVTEKGKDVELRCDPISGHTALYWYRQSLGQGLEFLIYFQGNSAPDKSGLPSDRFSAERTGGSVSTLTIQRTQQEDSAVYLCASSSDAAIPGQNTGELFFGEGSRLTVL.

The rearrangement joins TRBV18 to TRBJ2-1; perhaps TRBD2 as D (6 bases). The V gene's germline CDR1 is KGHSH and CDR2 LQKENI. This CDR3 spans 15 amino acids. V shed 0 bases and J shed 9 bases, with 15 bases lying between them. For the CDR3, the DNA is TGTGCCAGCTCACCACCCGGACTACGGGGTGGTGAGCAGTTCTTC. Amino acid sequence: CASSPPGLRGGEQFF.

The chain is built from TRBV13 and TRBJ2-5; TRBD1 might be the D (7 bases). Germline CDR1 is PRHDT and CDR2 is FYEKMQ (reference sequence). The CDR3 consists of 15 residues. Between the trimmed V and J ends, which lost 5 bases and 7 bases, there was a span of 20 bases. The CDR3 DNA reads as TGTGCCAGCAGCGGAGTGGGACAGAGACTAGGGACCCAGTACTTC. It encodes CASSGVGQRLGTQYF. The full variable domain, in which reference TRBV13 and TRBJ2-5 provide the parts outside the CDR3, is AAGVIQSPRHLIKEKRETATLKCYPIPRHDTVYWYQQGPGQDPQFLISFYEKMQSDKGSIPDRFSAQQFSDYHSELNMSSLELGDSALYFCASSGVGQRLGTQYFGPGTRLLVL.

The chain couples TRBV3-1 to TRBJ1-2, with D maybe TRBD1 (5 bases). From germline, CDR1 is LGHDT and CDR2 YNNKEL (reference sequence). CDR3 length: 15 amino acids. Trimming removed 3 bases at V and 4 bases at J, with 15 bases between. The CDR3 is CASSQKQVPTYGYTF. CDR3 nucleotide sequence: TGTGCCAGCAGCCAGAAACAGGTTCCGACCTATGGCTACACCTTC.

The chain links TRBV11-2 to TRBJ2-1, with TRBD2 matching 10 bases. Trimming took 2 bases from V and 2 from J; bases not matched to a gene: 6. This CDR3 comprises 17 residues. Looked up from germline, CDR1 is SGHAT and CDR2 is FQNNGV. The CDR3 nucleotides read TGTGCCAGCAGCTTACTTAGCGGGGGGATAACCTACAATGAGCAGTTCTTC. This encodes CASSLLSGGITYNEQFF.

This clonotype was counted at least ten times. The DNA of the CDR3 is TGTGCCAGTAGTTTTGCAACTAATGAAAAACTGTTTTTT. This codes for CASSFATNEKLFF. The chain carries TRBV19 and TRBJ1-4, with D hard to call. Trimming cost V 5 bases and J 0 bases, with 4 bases left between them. There are 13 residues in the CDR3. From germline, CDR1 is LNHDA and CDR2 SQIVND (reference sequence).

CDR3 sequence (DNA): TGTGCCAGCAGCTTGGGGGACGAGCAGTACTTC. It is translated as CASSLGDEQYF. The genes are TRBV7-9 and TRBJ2-7; D may be TRBD1 or TRBD2 (5 bases each). The germline V and J ends were trimmed by 3 bases and 5 bases, with 5 bases remaining between them. The CDR3 extends over 11 amino acids. Germline V gives CDR1 SEHNR, CDR2 FQNEAQ (reference sequence).

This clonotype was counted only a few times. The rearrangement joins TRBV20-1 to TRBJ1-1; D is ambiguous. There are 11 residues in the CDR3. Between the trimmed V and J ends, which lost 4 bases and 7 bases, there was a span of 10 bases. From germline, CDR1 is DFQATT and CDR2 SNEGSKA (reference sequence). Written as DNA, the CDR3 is TGCAGTGCTAACCCGTCAGGTGAAGCTTTCTTT. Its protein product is CSANPSGEAFF.

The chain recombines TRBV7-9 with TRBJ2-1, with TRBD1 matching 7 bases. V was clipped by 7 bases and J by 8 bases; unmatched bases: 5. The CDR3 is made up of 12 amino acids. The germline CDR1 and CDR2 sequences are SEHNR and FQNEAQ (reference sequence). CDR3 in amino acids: CASNTGADEQFF. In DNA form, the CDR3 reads TGTGCCAGCAACACAGGGGCGGATGAGCAGTTCTTC.